This is a list of T cell receptor beta chains from one sample in a study of T cells in tuberculosis. Repertoires were generated with immunoSEQ multiplex PCR, while TCRdb's copy carries only in-frame clones and drops some. The sample gives around 30,000 clones, over 85% of which show up once; 9.5% to 12% is in the top ten. Sequencing used PBMCs, obtained at tuberculosis diagnosis. The receptors here all came from an adult with tuberculosis. Each CDR3 is given with its conserved first and last residue.

TRBJ2-2	TRBV5-6	CASSLLAGASNTGELFF
TRBJ2-2	TRBV9	CASSVQTGNTGELFF
TRBJ2-2	TRBV19	CASSIGGTSGELFF
TRBJ2-3	TRBV5-1	CASSLVTPRRTDTQYF
TRBJ2-4	TRBV5-6	CASSSRARGAAKNIQYF
TRBJ2-3	TRBV11-3	CASSLPGDTQYF
TRBJ1-1	TRBV5-1	CASRSTGGSTEAFF
TRBJ2-3	TRBV5-1	CASSPGDRGFADTQYF
TRBJ2-3	TRBV19	CASSFGGSPTDTQYF
TRBJ1-1	TRBV27	CASSYRGWNTEAFF
TRBJ2-3	TRBV7-3	CASGSGGYTDTQYF
TRBJ2-3	TRBV10-3	CAISESRGTDTQYF
TRBJ2-3	TRBV6-5	CASSYSRQGITDTQYF
TRBJ2-4	TRBV25-1	CASSEGKYELAKNIQYF
TRBJ1-5	TRBV2	CASTRSGGGQPQHF
TRBJ2-7	TRBV15	CATGVTYEQYF
TRBJ1-1	TRBV6-5	CASSYSTTGGTEAFF
TRBJ2-3	TRBV2	CAQRGTSGFSDTQYF
TRBJ1-5	TRBV27	CASSYQGRNQPQHF
TRBJ2-5	TRBV9	CASSGTAETQYF
TRBJ2-5	TRBV2	CAGNLREETQYF
TRBJ2-5	TRBV5-4	CASSLAKASRGQGRETQYF
TRBJ2-7	TRBV7-9	CASSLTLAGSYEQYF
TRBJ1-2	TRBV19	CASSIAGEDYGYTF
TRBJ1-6	TRBV12-2	CASRLAGATDNSPLHF
TRBJ1-1	TRBV4-1	CASSPTDWENTEAFF